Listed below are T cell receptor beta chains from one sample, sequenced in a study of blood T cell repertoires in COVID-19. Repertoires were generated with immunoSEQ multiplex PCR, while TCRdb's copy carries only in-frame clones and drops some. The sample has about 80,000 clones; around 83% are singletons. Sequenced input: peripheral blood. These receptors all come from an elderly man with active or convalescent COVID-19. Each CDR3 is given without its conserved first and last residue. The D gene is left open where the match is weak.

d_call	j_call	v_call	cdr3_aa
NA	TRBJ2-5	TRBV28	ASRPAAGETQY
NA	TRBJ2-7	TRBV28	ASSLVGTTAYEQY
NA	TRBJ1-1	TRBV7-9	ASSLNNLGTEAF
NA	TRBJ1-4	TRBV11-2	ASSLGGGFNEKLF
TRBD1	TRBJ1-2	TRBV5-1	ASSLPTGNGYT
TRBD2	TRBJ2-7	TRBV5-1	ASSLTGLVFYEQY
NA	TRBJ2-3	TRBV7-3	ASSYPGSGNTQY
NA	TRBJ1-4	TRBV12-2	ASRVRGPGQENEKLF
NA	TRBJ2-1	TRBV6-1	ASSLASPAMNEQF
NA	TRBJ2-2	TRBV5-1	ASSFQRHPNTGELF
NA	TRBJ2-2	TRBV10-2	ASSEPILQGTGELF
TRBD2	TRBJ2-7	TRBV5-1	ASSLAAREGIYEQY
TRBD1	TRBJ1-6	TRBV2	ASSPRGQGDSPLH
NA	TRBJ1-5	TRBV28	ASSRLPGQSNQPQH
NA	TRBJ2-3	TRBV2	ASRGHGSPWADTQY
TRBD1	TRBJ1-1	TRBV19	ASSLRTGLEAF
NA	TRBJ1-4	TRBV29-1	SVDANEKLF
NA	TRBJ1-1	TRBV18	ASSLHKQGNTEAF
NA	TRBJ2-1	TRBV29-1	SVETSNEQF
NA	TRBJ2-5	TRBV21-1	ASSTRLETQY
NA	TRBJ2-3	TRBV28	ASSFRGFRYPQEDTDTQY
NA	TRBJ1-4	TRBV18	ASSPQATATNEKLF
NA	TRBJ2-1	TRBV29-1	SVAPRSSYNEQF
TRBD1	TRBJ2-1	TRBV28	ASSLADRVNEQF
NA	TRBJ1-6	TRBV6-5	ASSKNRGGDSPLH
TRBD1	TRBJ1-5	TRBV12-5	ASGLTGWQPQH
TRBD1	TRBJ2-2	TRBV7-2	ASSLAGGNTGELF
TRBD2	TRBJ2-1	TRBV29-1	SVVRELYNEQF
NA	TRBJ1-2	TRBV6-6	ASSPGGGAET
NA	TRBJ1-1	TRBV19	ASSPLIGGTEAF
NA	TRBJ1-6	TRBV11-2	ASSFGQGKGILH
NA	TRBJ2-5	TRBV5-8	ASSLAYQETQY
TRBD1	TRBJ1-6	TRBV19	ASSLGQGRSPLH
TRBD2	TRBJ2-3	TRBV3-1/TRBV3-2	ASSQAAGEPPSTDTQY
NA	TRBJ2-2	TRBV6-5	ASTSRTSNTGELF
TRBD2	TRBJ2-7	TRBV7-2	ASSWTGGYEQY
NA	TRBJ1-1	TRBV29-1	SSGPGNTEAF
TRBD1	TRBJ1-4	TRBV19	ASTSTDRGREKLF
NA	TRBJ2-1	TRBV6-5	ASSYRQSSYNEQF
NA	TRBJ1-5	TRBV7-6	ASSLAQGNQPQH
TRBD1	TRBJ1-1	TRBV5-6	ASSLVGQPLEAF
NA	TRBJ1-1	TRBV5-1	ASRLTYMNTEAF
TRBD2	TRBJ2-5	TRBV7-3	ASSSRLAGGLLKETQY
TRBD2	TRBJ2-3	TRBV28	ASSSFTGLAGGNASTDTQY
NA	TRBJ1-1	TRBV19	ASSETGNTEAF
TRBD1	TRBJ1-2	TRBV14	ASSRDSYGYT